The rows below give T cell receptor beta chains drawn from one sample of a study of human T cells and chemical hapten exposure. TCRdb passed the RACE reads through MiXCR, listing each CDR3 protein once. The repertoire holds over 65,000 distinct CDR3 sequences, 9.5% to 13% seen once, with 1.6% in the top ten. The sample consisted of whole blood, taken in connection with sensitization to the hapten diphenylcyclopropenone (DPC). The receptors here all came from a man aged 18 to 29 with alopecia areata. Some clones in this sample may be carry-over from other donors' samples. Each CDR3 is given with its conserved first and last residue. The order of the fields is clone size, D gene, CDR3 length, J gene, V gene, CDR3 protein, CDR3 DNA. A D gene is named only where the DNA matches it firmly. The size of a clone is reported for some rows only, either as once, few or many, or as a class for expanded clones.

size: many; D: NA; length: 12; J: TRBJ2-7; V: TRBV11-1; CDR3: CASSPNSYEQYF; DNA: TGTGCCAGCAGCCCGAACTCCTACGAGCAGTACTTC
size: many; D: NA; length: 12; J: TRBJ1-1; V: TRBV29-1; CDR3: CSVLGATTEAFF; DNA: TGCAGCGTCCTCGGGGCAACCACTGAAGCTTTCTTT
size: NA; D: TRBD2; length: 16; J: TRBJ2-2; V: TRBV7-9; CDR3: CASSQRLADHTGELFF; DNA: TGTGCCAGCAGCCAAAGACTAGCGGATCACACCGGGGAGCTGTTTTTT
size: few; D: NA; length: 14; J: TRBJ2-7; V: TRBV6-1; CDR3: CASSDNWGAYEQYF; DNA: TGTGCCAGCAGCGACAATTGGGGTGCCTACGAGCAGTACTTC
size: NA; D: TRBD2; length: 18; J: TRBJ2-4; V: TRBV6-5; CDR3: CASSYSWDASGRKNIQYF; DNA: TGTGCCAGCAGTTACTCGTGGGATGCTAGCGGGAGGAAAAACATTCAGTACTTC
size: many; D: NA; length: 13; J: TRBJ2-5; V: TRBV7-3; CDR3: CASSLTGPETQYF; DNA: TGTGCCAGCAGCTTGACAGGTCCGGAGACCCAGTACTTC
size: many; D: NA; length: 16; J: TRBJ2-4; V: TRBV15; CDR3: CATSRLVDRIKNIQYF; DNA: TGTGCCACCAGCAGGCTCGTCGATCGTATCAAAAACATTCAGTACTTC
size: NA; D: NA; length: 14; J: TRBJ2-7; V: TRBV4-1; CDR3: CASSPGTQPHEQYF; DNA: TGCGCCAGCAGCCCTGGGACACAACCCCACGAGCAGTACTTC
size: many; D: NA; length: 15; J: TRBJ1-6; V: TRBV11-2; CDR3: CASSPGRGRRPPLHF; DNA: TGTGCCAGCAGTCCTGGCAGGGGACGGCGGCCACCCCTCCACTTT
size: many; D: TRBD1; length: 16; J: TRBJ1-1; V: TRBV7-6; CDR3: CASSFSPRDRNTEAFF; DNA: TGTGCCAGCAGCTTTAGTCCCCGGGACAGGAACACTGAAGCTTTCTTT
size: NA; D: NA; length: 15; J: TRBJ1-1; V: TRBV12-3/TRBV12-4; CDR3: CASSLASPLNTEAFF; DNA: TGTGCCAGCAGTTTAGCGTCCCCCTTGAACACTGAAGCTTTCTTT
size: few; D: TRBD2; length: 17; J: TRBJ2-5; V: TRBV5-5; CDR3: CASSLKGLAGFLETQYF; DNA: TGTGCCAGCAGCCTCAAAGGACTAGCGGGGTTTCTAGAGACCCAGTACTTC
size: few; D: NA; length: 13; J: TRBJ2-7; V: TRBV6-2/TRBV6-3; CDR3: CASSYGTSYEQYF; DNA: TGTGCCAGCAGTTACGGGACATCCTACGAGCAGTACTTC
size: many; D: NA; length: 15; J: TRBJ1-1; V: TRBV27; CDR3: CASSLGGTGNTEAFF; DNA: TGTGCCAGCAGTTTGGGGGGAACAGGGAACACTGAAGCTTTCTTT